This note documents a single T cell receptor beta chain sequence. Under the authors' procedure: Nucleated cell counts were estimated from reference gene primer amplification. TCRdb's copy holds only in-frame clones and misses some; the assay was immunoSEQ multiplex PCR. V and J calls plus clone size are reproduced from that table; the DNA served to infer D and trimming. The repertoire holds about 160,000 clones, roughly nine tenths seen once, with roughly 12% in the top ten. This sample stems from a study of blood T cell repertoires in COVID-19. Overall study context: The origin of the acute and convalescent COVID-19 samples was the United States, Italy and Spain.

This TCR derives from a man aged 18 to 29 with COVID-19, enrolled during active disease. Sequencing was carried out using peripheral blood.

CDR3 sequence reads: CASSSRDRAIYEQYF. The CDR3 nucleotides read TGTGCCAGCAGCTCAAGGGACAGGGCCATCTACGAGCAGTACTTC. V and J are TRBV7-9 and TRBJ2-7; 9 nucleotides line up with TRBD1. J gave up 3 bases and V 4 bases, and 7 bases lay outside the gene matches. Germline loops: CDR1 SEHNR, CDR2 FQNEAQ (reference sequence). This CDR3 has 15 residues.